Sequencing of this T cell receptor beta chain was carried out in a study of human T cells and chemical hapten exposure. Described time point: pre-sensitization, week 0. Indicated treatment: therapeutic diphenylcyclopropenone sensitization with weekly scalp DPC. This clonotype was seen at least ten times. Its antigen is unidentified. TCRdb re-called the RACE reads with MiXCR, one entry per CDR3 protein. The data contain approximately 370,000 distinct CDR3 sequences, 4.5% to 5.5% of them singletons. Broader study findings: Significantly more large CDR3 similarity clusters arose among expanded TCRs than among controls.

Germline lookup yields CDR1 MNHEY and CDR2 SVGEGT. CDR3 size: 16 residues. The V end lost 2 bases, the J end lost 5 bases, and 17 bases lay between the germline ends. The chain carries TRBV6-2 or TRBV6-3 and TRBJ2-3; D might be TRBD2 (6 bases). The source of this sequence is a woman younger than 30 with alopecia areata. Some clones in this sample may be carry-over from other donors' samples. The source material was whole blood, sampled in connection with sensitization to the hapten diphenylcyclopropenone (DPC). The CDR3: CASSYGLGLRGDTQYF. CDR3 DNA: TGTGCCAGCAGTTACGGTCTGGGTTTGCGGGGAGATACGCAGTATTTT.